This T cell receptor beta chain was observed in a study of T cell responses to AZD1222 COVID-19 vaccine. Comment on this clone: As yet, its antigen is unknown.

Sequenced by immunoSEQ multiplex PCR; TCRdb stores in-frame clones only, minus some. This repertoire shows about 120,000 clones, 70% to 90% found once; its top ten account for around 2.9%. Study-level findings and limits: White British ancestry dominated among donors, who included more females, and clonal diversity was possibly underestimated. When two AZD1222 doses had been given, Spike-specific TCR breadth and depth rose.

V lost 4 bases to trimming and J lost 2 bases; unmatched junction nucleotides: 6. The CDR3 has 15 amino acids. Per germline, CDR1 SGHTA and CDR2 FQGNSA. The sample was peripheral blood, taken 28 days after the second AZD1222 dose. The sequence came from an adult who received the AZD1222 COVID-19 vaccine. V and J are TRBV7-2 and TRBJ1-2, with 8 bases fitting TRBD1. The CDR3 DNA reads as TGTGCCAGCAGCTCGTCACAGGGGGAGAACTATGGCTACACCTTC. It is translated as CASSSSQGENYGYTF.